This TCR beta chain derives from a study of identical twins. This clonotype has a handful of counts. Its antigen is undetermined. Template switching, a step in the protocol, added a universal primer site, and cDNA carried unique molecular identifiers. TCRdb re-called the 5' RACE reads with MiXCR, one entry per CDR3 protein. This table holds fewer than 650,000 distinct CDR3 sequences, nearly 10% found once. Study results and caveats: Invariant MAIT and iNKT cells may have partly biased zero-insertion analyses. Insertions were reduced in abundant cord blood beta clonotypes but not in memory repertoires.

From germline, CDR1 is SEHNR and CDR2 FQNEAQ (reference sequence). V shed 3 bases and J shed 3 bases, with 9 bases lying between them. The CDR3 covers 14 residues. This same sample was also taken into another study, of yellow fever vaccine responses in identical twins. This second study says: Reportedly, the response of twins' T cells to the vaccine seemed partly convergent, partly personalized.

This chain links TRBV7-9 with TRBJ2-1; D unclear. This receptor was identified in a woman between 18 and 29 years old in good health. The sequenced material came from PBMCs. The CDR3 spells CASSFIDNYNEQFF. In DNA, the CDR3 is TGTGCCAGCAGCTTTATCGACAACTACAATGAGCAGTTCTTC.